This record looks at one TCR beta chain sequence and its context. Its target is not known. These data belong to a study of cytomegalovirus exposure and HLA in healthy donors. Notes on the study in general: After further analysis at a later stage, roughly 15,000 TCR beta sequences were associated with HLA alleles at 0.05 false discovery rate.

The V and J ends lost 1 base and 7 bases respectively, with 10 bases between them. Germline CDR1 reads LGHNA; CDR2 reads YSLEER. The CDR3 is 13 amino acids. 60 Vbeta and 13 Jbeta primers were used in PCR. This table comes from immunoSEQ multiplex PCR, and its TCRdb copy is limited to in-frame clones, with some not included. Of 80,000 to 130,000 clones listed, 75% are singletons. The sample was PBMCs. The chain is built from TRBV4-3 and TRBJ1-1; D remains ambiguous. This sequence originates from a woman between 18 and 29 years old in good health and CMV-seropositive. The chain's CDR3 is CASSQAGLGEAFF. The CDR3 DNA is TGCGCCAGCAGCCAAGCCGGACTGGGTGAAGCTTTCTTT.